This T cell receptor beta chain was retrieved from a study of OX40 agonist ivuxolimab in advanced cancers. Whole-study context: The eligibility criteria allowed prior anti-PD-1, anti-PD-L1 or anti-CTLA-4 therapy, and roughly 39% had some.

The table came from immunoSEQ multiplex PCR; TCRdb's copy has only in-frame clones and leaves some out. The table lists 35,000 to 45,000 clones, 74% of them singletons. J gave up 4 bases and V 7 bases, and 11 bases lay outside the gene matches. The V gene's germline CDR1 is SQVTM and CDR2 ANQGSEA. CDR3 length equals 14 residues. This clone was observed a handful of times. Enrollment shut out patients with autoimmune disease history or systemic immunosuppression. Blood samples were obtained at baseline, cycle 4 day 1, and cycle 7 day 1. The rearrangement links TRBV29-1 to TRBJ1-2, with TRBD1 matching over 8 bases. Source: CD4+ or CD8+ T cells sorted from blood, taken in a trial of the OX40 agonist ivuxolimab. The TCR originated in an adult with an advanced solid tumor such as melanoma, head and neck, liver or kidney cancer. The CDR3 nucleotides read TGCAGCGCTTTATCAAATGGACAGGGCTATGGCTACACCTTC. As protein: CSALSNGQGYGYTF.